This T cell receptor beta chain was obtained from a study of OX40 agonist ivuxolimab in advanced cancers. Broadly, across the study: Ivuxolimab was an agonistic, fully human IgG2 monoclonal antibody directed against OX40 (CD134), a costimulatory receptor. The paper describes the monotherapy dose-escalation part (N of about 54 patients) of the phase I trial of ivuxolimab. Intravenous ivuxolimab was administered to patients every 2 weeks at six dose levels: 0.01, 0.1, 0.3, 1.5, 3 and 10 mg/kg. The point of sequencing TCRbeta in the periphery was to test whether ivuxolimab changed TCR sequence diversity and drove clonal T-cell expansion. A male proportion of around 81% and a mean age of approximately 62 years, ranging from roughly 23 to 80, were recorded for the dose-escalation cohort. Of the approximately 50 dose-escalation patients, hepatocellular carcinoma was present in some 19, melanoma in around 15, renal cell carcinoma in 9 and head and neck cancer in 9. Partial responses occurred in three dose-escalation patients: two with cutaneous melanoma and one with hepatocellular carcinoma. Patients were allowed to have had prior anti-PD-1, anti-PD-L1 or anti-CTLA-4 therapy, and approximately 40% of the dose-escalation patients had been treated with checkpoint inhibitors.

The trial excluded patients who had a history of autoimmune disease or who were on systemic immunosuppression. Peripheral blood for TCR sequencing was drawn from every dose cohort at baseline, at cycle 4 day 1 and at cycle 7 day 1. Samples came from an open-label, multicenter, first-in-human phase I dose-escalation trial of ivuxolimab. Adults with locally advanced or metastatic head and neck squamous cell, hepatocellular, melanoma or renal cell carcinoma were enrolled in the trial. CD4+ and CD8+ T cells were sorted separately from peripheral blood before TCR sequencing. Details on this clone: Its antigen specificity is not known. Base qualities were left out, and no much larger clone turns up one base away.

V has 6 bases trimmed and J has 7 bases trimmed; junction bases matching no gene number 7. From the cysteine through the phenylalanine, the CDR3 covers 13 amino acids. Of the read, only the CDR3 DNA is kept; its 39 bases are in frame from base 1. Based on the germline V gene, the CDR1 and CDR2 sequences are SQVTM and ANQGSEA. Broader findings and caveats from the paper: Low levels of normalized T-cell clonal expansion were also seen in some nonresponding patients. After ivuxolimab, more expanded clones were found on average in CD8+ T cells than in CD4+ T cells. Clonal expansion of both CD4+ and CD8+ blood T cells was observed from baseline to week 6 at doses 0.1 to 3.0 mg/kg. Antigen specificity was not determined for the clonally expanded peripheral T cells. In the 0.1-3.0 mg/kg groups, partial responders were among the patients with the lowest normalized peripheral clonal expansion, particularly in CD8+ T cells.

Genomic DNA was isolated from the sorted cells so that the TCRbeta CDR3 region could be sequenced. The immunoSEQ Assay was used for sequencing of TCRbeta CDR3 regions. TCRdb stores this immuneACCESS table with in-frame sequences only. Part of the clones is absent; in the studies checked, under half of the shortfall reflects unresolved V genes, and no reason is known for the rest. Here the sample has more than 70,000 clones; 65% to 85% occur a single time. The top ten clones comprise about 5% of the sample. Sequenced material: CD4+ or CD8+ T cells sorted from blood, taken in a trial of the OX40 agonist ivuxolimab. The V and J genes are TRBV29-1 and TRBJ1-3, and 9 junctional nucleotides match TRBD1. This TCR derives from an adult with an advanced solid tumor such as melanoma, head and neck, liver or kidney cancer. The DNA is as follows: TGCAGCGTAGGGACCGGGACAGGGAACACCATATATTTT. Its protein reads: CSVGTGTGNTIYF.